These 8 T cell receptor beta chains originate from one sample sequenced in a study of blood T cells in healthy people across ages. Sample-barcoded 5' priming and a J-beta primer mix drove a second PCR of about 6 to 11 cycles. From the 5' RACE reads, TCRdb called clonotypes with MiXCR, one entry per CDR3 protein. Found here are around 700,000 distinct CDR3 sequences, 20% to 30% of them singletons; the top ten hold 9.4%. These same data were also listed under a study on T cells of mothers and their children.

Sequenced sample: blood. Source of these receptors: a boy aged 10-17 years in good health.

This clonotype was counted a few times. The rearrangement uses TRBV7-9 and TRBJ1-2; D is ambiguous. Germline V gene data show CDR1 as SEHNR and CDR2 as FQNEAQ (reference sequence). This CDR3 spans 13 amino acids. V lost 1 base and J 8 bases, leaving 11 bases between the germline ends. In DNA form, the CDR3 reads TGTGCCAGCAGCTTAGAACTGGGCGAAGGCTACACCTTC. Protein: CASSLELGEGYTF.

This clonotype was counted between two and nine times. This sequence joins TRBV11-2 and TRBJ2-7; the D gene is possibly TRBD2 (6 bases). Germline V gene data show CDR1 as SGHAT and CDR2 as FQNNGV. Trimming cost V 5 bases and J 2 bases, with 13 bases left between them. The length of the CDR3 is 14 residues. CDR3 DNA: TGTGCCAGCAGCAGACCTAGCGCCCCCTACGAGCAGTACTTC. It translates to CASSRPSAPYEQYF. The full variable domain, completed using reference TRBV11-2 and TRBJ2-7, is EAGVAQSPRYKIIEKRQSVAFWCNPISGHATLYWYQQILGQGPKLLIQFQNNGVVDDSQLPKDRFSAERLKGVDSTLKIQPAKLEDSAVYLCASSRPSAPYEQYFGPGTRLTVT.

The chain carries TRBV7-2 and TRBJ2-1; 9 nucleotides match TRBD2. V dropped 1 base and J dropped 5; count of bases not matched to a gene: 3. Germline values: CDR1 SGHTA, CDR2 FQGNSA. There are 15 residues in the CDR3. As DNA, the CDR3 is TGTGCCAGCAGCTTAGATCCTAGCGGGAACAATGAGCAGTTCTTC. It translates to CASSLDPSGNNEQFF.

This chain uses TRBV3-1 with TRBJ2-5; D is undetermined. Near its end, the DNA agrees better with TRBJ2-1, so the J call may be wrong. The CDR3 covers 12 residues. Germline loops: CDR1 LGHDT, CDR2 YNNKEL (reference sequence). The chain's CDR3 is CASSHQDNEQFF. In nucleotides, the CDR3 is TGTGCCAGCAGCCACCAGGACAATGAGCAGTTCTTC.

This clonotype came up once. This chain connects TRBV12-3 or TRBV12-4 to TRBJ2-5; TRBD1 might be the D (5 bases). The CDR3 totals 15 residues. Trimming took 5 bases from V and 3 from J, leaving 16 bases between them. The CDR3 is CASSHETVNKETQYF. In DNA form, the CDR3 reads TGTGCCAGCAGTCATGAGACAGTAAATAAAGAGACCCAGTACTTC.

This clonotype showed up just a few times. The gene calls are TRBV6-5 and TRBJ2-5; D gene uncertain. Looked up from germline, CDR1 is MNHEY and CDR2 is SVGAGI. This CDR3 spans 14 amino acids. V lost 6 bases and J lost 5, with 16 bases in between. CDR3 nucleotides: TGTGCCAGCAGCCGCGACCCCCGGGCGGAGACCCAGTACTTC. This translates into CASSRDPRAETQYF.

This clonotype was recorded a few times. The J gene is TRBJ2-1, the V gene TRBV27; 7 bases line up with TRBD2. J lost 5 bases, V lost 8 bases, and 9 bases had no gene match. Germline V gene sequence: CDR1 MNHEY, CDR2 SMNVEV (reference sequence). The CDR3 spans 14 residues. The DNA of the CDR3 is TGTGCCAGCCGTCCACTGGGGACTAACAATGAGCAGTTCTTC. Residues: CASRPLGTNNEQFF.

Only a few counts were recorded for this clonotype. The rearrangement joins TRBV2 to TRBJ2-7, with TRBD1 matching 9 bases. CDR1 SNHLY and CDR2 FYNNEI come from the germline V gene. V shed 11 bases and J 2 bases; nucleotides not matched to a gene: 4. The CDR3 consists of 12 residues. The CDR3 DNA follows: TGTGCCTGTAGGGACAGGGCCTACGAGCAGTACTTC. This encodes CACRDRAYEQYF.